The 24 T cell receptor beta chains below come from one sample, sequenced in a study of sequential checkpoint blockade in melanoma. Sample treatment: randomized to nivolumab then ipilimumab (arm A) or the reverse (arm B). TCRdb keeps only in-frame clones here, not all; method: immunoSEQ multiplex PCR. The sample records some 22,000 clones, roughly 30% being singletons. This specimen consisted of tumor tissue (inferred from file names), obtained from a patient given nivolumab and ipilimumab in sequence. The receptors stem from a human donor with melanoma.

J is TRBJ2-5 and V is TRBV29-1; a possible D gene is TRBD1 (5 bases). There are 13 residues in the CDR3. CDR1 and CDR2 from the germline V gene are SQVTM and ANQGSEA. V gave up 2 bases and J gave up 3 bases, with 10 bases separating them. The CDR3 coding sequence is TGCAGCGTTGAAATTCGCAGGGAAGAGACCCAGTACTTC. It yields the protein CSVEIRREETQYF.

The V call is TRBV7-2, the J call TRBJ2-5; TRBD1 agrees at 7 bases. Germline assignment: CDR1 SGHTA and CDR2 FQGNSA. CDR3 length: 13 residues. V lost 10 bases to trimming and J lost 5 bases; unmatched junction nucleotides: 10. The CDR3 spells CATSDRSYETQYF. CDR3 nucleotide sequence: TGTGCCACTTCGGACAGGTCGTACGAGACCCAGTACTTC.

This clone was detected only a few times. CDR3: CASSPHTGNTEAFF. As DNA, the CDR3 is TGTGCCAGCAGTCCACATACCGGGAACACTGAAGCTTTCTTT. The rearrangement links TRBV28 to TRBJ1-1, with unresolved D. The length of the CDR3 is 14 residues. Trimming cost V 5 bases and J 1 base, with 11 bases left between them. CDR1 is MDHEN, CDR2 SYDVKM, per germline.

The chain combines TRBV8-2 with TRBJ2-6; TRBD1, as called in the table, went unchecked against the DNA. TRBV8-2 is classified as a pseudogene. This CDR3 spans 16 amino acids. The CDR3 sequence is CASSPTGNSGANVLTF. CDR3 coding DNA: TGTGCCAGCAGTCCCACAGGGAATTCTGGGGCCAACGTCCTGACTTTC.

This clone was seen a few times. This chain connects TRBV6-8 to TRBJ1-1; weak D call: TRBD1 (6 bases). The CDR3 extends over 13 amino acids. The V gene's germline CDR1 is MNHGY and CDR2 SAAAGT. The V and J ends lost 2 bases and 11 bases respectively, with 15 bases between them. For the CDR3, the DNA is TGTGCCAGCAGTTACGGTCAGGGGAATTCGGCTTTCTTT. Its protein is CASSYGQGNSAFF.

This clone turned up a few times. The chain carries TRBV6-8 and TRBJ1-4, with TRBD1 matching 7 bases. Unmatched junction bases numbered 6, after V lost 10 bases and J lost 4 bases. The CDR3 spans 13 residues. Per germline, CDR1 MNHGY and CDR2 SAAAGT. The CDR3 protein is CATRGRSNEKLFF. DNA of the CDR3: TGTGCCACTAGGGGGCGCAGTAATGAAAAACTGTTTTTT.

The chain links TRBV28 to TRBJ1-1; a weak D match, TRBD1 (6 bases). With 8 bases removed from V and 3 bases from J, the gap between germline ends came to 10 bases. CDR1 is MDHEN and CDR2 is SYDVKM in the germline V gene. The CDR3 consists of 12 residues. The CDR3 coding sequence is TGTGCCAGCGAGGGGGGAGACACTGAAGCTTTCTTT. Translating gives CASEGGDTEAFF.

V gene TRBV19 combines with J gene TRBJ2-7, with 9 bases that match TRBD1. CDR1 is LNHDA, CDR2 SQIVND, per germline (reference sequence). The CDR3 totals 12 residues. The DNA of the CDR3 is TGTGCAGCCGGGACAGGGATTGCCGAGCAGTACTTC. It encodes CAAGTGIAEQYF. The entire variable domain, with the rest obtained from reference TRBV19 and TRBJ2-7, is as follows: DGGITQSPKYLFRKEGQNVTLSCEQNLNHDAMYWYRQDPGQGLRLIYYSQIVNDFQKGDIAEGYSVSREKKESFPLTVTSAQKNPTAFYLCAAGTGIAEQYFGPGTRLTVT.

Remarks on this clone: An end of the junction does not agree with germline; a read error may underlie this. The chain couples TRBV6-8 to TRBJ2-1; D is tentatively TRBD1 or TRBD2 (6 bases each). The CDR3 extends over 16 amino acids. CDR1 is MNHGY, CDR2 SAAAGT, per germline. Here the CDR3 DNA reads TGTGCCAGCAGTGACTCTGGGGGGCCGGGTTACAATGAGCAGTTCTTC. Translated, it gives CASSDSGGPGYNEQFF.

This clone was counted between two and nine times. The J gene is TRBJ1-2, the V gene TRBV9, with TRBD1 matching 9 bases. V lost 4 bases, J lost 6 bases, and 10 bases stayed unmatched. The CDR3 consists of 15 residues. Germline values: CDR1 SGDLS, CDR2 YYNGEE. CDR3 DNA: TGTGCCAGCAGCCCCCCGGACAGGGGTCTGAATGGCTACACCTTC. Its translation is CASSPPDRGLNGYTF.

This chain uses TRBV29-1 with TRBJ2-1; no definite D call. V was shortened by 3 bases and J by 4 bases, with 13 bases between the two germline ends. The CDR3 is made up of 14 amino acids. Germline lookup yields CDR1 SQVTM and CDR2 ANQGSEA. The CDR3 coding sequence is TGCAGCGTTGAGTGGCAGACACTTTACAATGAGCAGTTCTTC. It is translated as CSVEWQTLYNEQFF.

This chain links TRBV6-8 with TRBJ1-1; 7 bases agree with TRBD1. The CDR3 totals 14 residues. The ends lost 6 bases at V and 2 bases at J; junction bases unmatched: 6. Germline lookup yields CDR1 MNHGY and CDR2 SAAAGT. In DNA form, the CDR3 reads TGTGCCAGCAGACCAAGGACAGGAAACACTGAAGCTTTCTTT. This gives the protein CASRPRTGNTEAFF.

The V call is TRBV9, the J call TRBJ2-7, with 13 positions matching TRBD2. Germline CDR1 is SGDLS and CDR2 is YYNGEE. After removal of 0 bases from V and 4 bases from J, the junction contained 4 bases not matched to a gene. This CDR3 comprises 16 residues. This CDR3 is CASSVGGTSGVYEQYF. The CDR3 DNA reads TGTGCCAGCAGCGTAGGAGGGACTAGCGGGGTTTACGAGCAGTACTTC.

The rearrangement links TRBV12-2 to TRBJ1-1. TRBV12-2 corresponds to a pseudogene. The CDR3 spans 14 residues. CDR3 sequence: CAFGRRGINTEAFF. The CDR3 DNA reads TGTGCCTTCGGGCGGAGGGGGATTAACACTGAAGCTTTCTTT.

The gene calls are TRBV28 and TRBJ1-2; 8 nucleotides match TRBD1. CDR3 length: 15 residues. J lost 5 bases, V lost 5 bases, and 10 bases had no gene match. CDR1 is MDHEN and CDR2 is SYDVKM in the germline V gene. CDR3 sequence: CASSTDRGPFYGYTF. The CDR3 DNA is TGTGCCAGCAGTACAGACAGGGGTCCCTTTTATGGCTACACCTTC.

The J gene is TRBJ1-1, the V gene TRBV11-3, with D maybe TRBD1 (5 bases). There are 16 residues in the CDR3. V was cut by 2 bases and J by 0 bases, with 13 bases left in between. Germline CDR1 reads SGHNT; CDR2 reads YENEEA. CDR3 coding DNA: TGTGCCAGCAGCTTACCCGCAGGGATTATGAACACTGAAGCTTTCTTT. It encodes CASSLPAGIMNTEAFF. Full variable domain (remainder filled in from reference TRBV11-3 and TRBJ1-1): EAGVVQSPRYKIIEKKQPVAFWCNPISGHNTLYWYLQNLGQGPELLIRYENEEAVDDSQLPKDRFSAERLKGVDSTLKIQPAELGDSAVYLCASSLPAGIMNTEAFFGQGTRLTVV.

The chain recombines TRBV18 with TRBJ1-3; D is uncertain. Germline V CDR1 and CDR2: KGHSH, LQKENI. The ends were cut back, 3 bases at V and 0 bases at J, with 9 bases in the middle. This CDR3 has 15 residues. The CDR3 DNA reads TGTGCCAGCTCACCTTCTACCTTCTCTGGAAACACCATATATTTT. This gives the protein CASSPSTFSGNTIYF. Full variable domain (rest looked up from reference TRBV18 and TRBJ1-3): NAGVMQNPRHLVRRRGQEARLRCSPMKGHSHVYWYRQLPEEGLKFMVYLQKENIIDESGMPKERFSAEFPKEGPSILRIQQVVRGDSAAYFCASSPSTFSGNTIYFGEGSWLTVV.

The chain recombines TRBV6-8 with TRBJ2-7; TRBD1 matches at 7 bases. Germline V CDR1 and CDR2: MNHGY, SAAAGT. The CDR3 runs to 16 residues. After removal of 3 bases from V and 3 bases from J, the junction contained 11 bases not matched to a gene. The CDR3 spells CASSYDGDSTFYEQYF. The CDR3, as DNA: TGTGCCAGCAGTTATGACGGGGACAGCACTTTCTACGAGCAGTACTTC.

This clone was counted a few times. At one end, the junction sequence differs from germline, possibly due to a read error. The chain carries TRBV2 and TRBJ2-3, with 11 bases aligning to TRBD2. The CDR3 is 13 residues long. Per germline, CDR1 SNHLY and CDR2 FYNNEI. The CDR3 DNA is TGTGCCAGCAGCCCAACCGGGACTAGCGGAACAACCTTT. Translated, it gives CASSPTGTSGTTF. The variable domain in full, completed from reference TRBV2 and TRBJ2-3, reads EPEVTQTPSHQVTQMGQEVILRCVPISNHLYFYWYRQILGQKVEFLVSFYNNEISEKSEIFDDQFSVERPDGSNFTLKIRSTKLEDSAMYFCASSPTGTSGTTFGPGTRLTVL.

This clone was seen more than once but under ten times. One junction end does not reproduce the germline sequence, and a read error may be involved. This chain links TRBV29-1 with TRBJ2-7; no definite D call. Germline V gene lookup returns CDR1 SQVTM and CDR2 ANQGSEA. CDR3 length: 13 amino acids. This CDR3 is CSVKDNTVGEQYF. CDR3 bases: TGCAGCGTTAAAGACAATACCGTTGGCGAGCAGTACTTC.

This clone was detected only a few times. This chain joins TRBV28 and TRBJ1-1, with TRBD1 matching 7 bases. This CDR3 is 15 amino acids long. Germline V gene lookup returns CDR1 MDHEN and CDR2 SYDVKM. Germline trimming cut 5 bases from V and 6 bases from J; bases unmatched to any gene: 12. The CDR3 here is CASSPSIGGLPEAFF. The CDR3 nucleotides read TGTGCCAGCAGTCCGTCTATAGGGGGCTTGCCTGAAGCTTTCTTT.

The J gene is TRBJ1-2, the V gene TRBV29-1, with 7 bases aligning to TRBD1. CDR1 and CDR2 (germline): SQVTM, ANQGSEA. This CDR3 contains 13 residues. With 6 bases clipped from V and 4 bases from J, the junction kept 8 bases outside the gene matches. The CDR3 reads CSVDSGQSYGYTF. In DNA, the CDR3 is TGCAGCGTAGACTCGGGACAGAGCTATGGCTACACCTTC.

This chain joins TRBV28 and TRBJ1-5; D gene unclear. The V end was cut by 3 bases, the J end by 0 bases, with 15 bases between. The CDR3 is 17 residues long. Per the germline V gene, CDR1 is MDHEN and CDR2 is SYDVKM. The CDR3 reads CASSFSGWADSNQPQHF. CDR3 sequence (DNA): TGTGCCAGCAGTTTTAGTGGGTGGGCCGATAGCAATCAGCCCCAGCATTTT.

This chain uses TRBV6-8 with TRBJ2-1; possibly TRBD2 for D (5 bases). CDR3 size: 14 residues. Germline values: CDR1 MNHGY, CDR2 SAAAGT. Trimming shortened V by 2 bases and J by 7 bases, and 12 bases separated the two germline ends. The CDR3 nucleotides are TGTGCCAGCAGTTACCTGCCAGGCGGGAATGAGCAGTTCTTC. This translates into CASSYLPGGNEQFF.